This TCR beta chain originates from a study of control samples from healthy donors and cancer patients. Sequencing was performed with immunoSEQ multiplex PCR; in TCRdb, only in-frame clones are kept and a portion is missing. The sample holds about 28,000 clones, 70% to 85% seen once. The germline CDR1 and CDR2 sequences are SGHRS and YFSETQ. Trimming left V 3 bases short and J 1 base short, with 8 bases between. The CDR3 is made up of 14 amino acids. V and J are TRBV5-1 and TRBJ2-1; D is ambiguous. The sample was PBMCs. The TCR was taken from a man aged 55-75 years with head and neck cancer. CDR3 sequence reads: CASSSDRSYNEQFF. CDR3 nucleotides: TGCGCCAGCAGCTCGGACCGGTCCTACAATGAGCAGTTCTTC.